This passage covers 5 T cell receptor beta chains from one sample sequenced in a study of T cell responses to AZD1222 COVID-19 vaccine. Generated by immunoSEQ multiplex PCR, the TCRdb table keeps only in-frame clones and is missing some. This sample has about 120,000 clones, with roughly 87% found just once. The sequencing here drew on peripheral blood, taken 28 days after the second AZD1222 dose. These receptors originate from an adult who received the AZD1222 COVID-19 vaccine.

V is TRBV6-5 and J is TRBJ1-3; D uncertain. Germline CDR1 MNHEY, CDR2 SVGAGI. The germline V and J ends were trimmed by 2 bases and 1 base, with 9 bases remaining between them. The CDR3 length is 15 residues. CDR3 in DNA: TGTGCCAGCAGTTACGACCGAGCTTCTGGAAACACCATATATTTT. It encodes CASSYDRASGNTIYF.

This clone was seen a few times. V gene TRBV19 combines with J gene TRBJ1-5; a possible D gene is TRBD1 (5 bases). In germline, CDR1 is LNHDA, CDR2 SQIVND (reference sequence). The CDR3 loop spans 17 amino acids. The germline V and J ends were trimmed by 5 bases and 3 bases, with 20 bases remaining between them. Written as DNA, the CDR3 is TGTGCCAGTAGTCCCGGTTTCGGTTGGGGGGACAATCAGCCCCAGCATTTT. It codes for CASSPGFGWGDNQPQHF. The complete variable domain, with remaining parts taken from reference TRBV19 and TRBJ1-5, reads DGGITQSPKYLFRKEGQNVTLSCEQNLNHDAMYWYRQDPGQGLRLIYYSQIVNDFQKGDIAEGYSVSREKKESFPLTVTSAQKNPTAFYLCASSPGFGWGDNQPQHFGDGTRLSIL.

The rearrangement joins TRBV19 to TRBJ1-5; no definite D call. CDR3 length: 12 amino acids. CDR1 is LNHDA, CDR2 SQIVND, per germline (reference sequence). Trimming removed 4 bases from V and 7 bases from J, with 8 bases in between. DNA for the CDR3: TGTGCCAGTAGTACCCCAGGACAGCCCCAGCATTTT. Translation: CASSTPGQPQHF.

The CDR3 region has the DNA TGTGCCAGTAGTCTCTCCCCGCGGGGACAGGGATTTTTGCGGTCCTACAATGAGCAGTTCTTC. Protein product: CASSLSPRGQGFLRSYNEQFF. This chain uses TRBV19 with TRBJ2-1, with 9 nucleotides matching TRBD1. Germline V gives CDR1 LNHDA, CDR2 SQIVND (reference sequence). This CDR3 is built from 21 residues. Trimming at V came to 5 bases and at J to 1 base, leaving 21 bases not matched to a gene.

This chain uses TRBV10-3 with TRBJ1-3; D possibly corresponds to TRBD1 (6 bases). V was clipped by 7 bases and J by 4 bases, with 8 bases between them. Germline lookup yields CDR1 ENHRY and CDR2 SYGVKD. The CDR3 spans 12 residues. The CDR3 is CAIKDRGNTIYF. As DNA, the CDR3 is TGTGCCATCAAAGACAGGGGAAACACCATATATTTT.